The clone carrying this T cell receptor (beta chain) was detected many times. What it recognizes is unknown. The record originates from a study of T cells in Graves' hyperthyroidism and ophthalmopathy. Across the whole study: The initial diagnosis was the point when peripheral blood was collected, ahead of any treatment.

Amplification of TCR beta CDR3 regions used RNA as the template. Researchers ran a first-round RT-PCR on the TCR CDR3 using the HTBI primer set. MiXCR, applied by TCRdb to the multiplex PCR reads, yields one record per CDR3 protein. The sample lists about 590,000 distinct CDR3 sequences, around a sixth seen once, with less than 9.5% in the top ten. Study-wide findings and caveats: Ophthalmopathy prediction by the model preceded onset by a median approximately six months.

The authors obtained PBMCs from about 9 ml of fresh peripheral blood. The V gene's germline CDR1 is MNHEY and CDR2 SVGEGT. The CDR3 runs to 13 residues. The V end lost 6 bases, the J end lost 1 base, and 9 bases lay between the germline ends. The chain recombines TRBV6-2 or TRBV6-3 with TRBJ1-1; no definite D call. This clonotype originated in a woman in her thirties with Graves' hyperthyroidism. The material sequenced was blood. CDR3 DNA sequence: TGTGCCAGCAGACTTACGGGGAACACTGAAGCTTTCTTT. Amino acids: CASRLTGNTEAFF.